This T cell receptor (beta chain) was observed in a study of patients and donors after allogeneic stem cell transplantation. Via MiXCR, TCRdb re-called the RT-PCR reads, giving one row per CDR3 protein. The table shows over 150,000 distinct CDR3 sequences, with roughly 30% occurring only once. CDR1 ENHRY and CDR2 SYGVKD come from the germline V gene. This CDR3 region has 15 residues. V shed 2 bases and J shed 3 bases, with 11 bases lying between them. The V gene is TRBV10-3, the J gene TRBJ2-1, with unresolved D. Input material: blood, either unsorted or a sorted T cell fraction (not recorded which). The sequence came from a human donor who was either an allogeneic HSCT recipient or a stem cell or donor lymphocyte infusion donor (not recorded which). It is not recorded whose cells these are; they may come from a transplant donor. CDR3: CAISETSGRYNEQFF. The DNA for the CDR3 is TGTGCCATCAGTGAGACTTCGGGCCGCTACAATGAGCAGTTCTTC.